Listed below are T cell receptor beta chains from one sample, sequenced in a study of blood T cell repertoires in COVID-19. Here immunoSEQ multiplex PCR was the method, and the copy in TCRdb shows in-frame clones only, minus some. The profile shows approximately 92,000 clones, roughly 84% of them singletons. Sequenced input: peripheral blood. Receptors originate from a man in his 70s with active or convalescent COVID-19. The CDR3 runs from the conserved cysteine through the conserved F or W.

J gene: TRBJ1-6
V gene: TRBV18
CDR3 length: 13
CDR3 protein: CASSPNRDSPLHF

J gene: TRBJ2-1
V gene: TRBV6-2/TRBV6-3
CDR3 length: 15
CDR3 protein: CASSRQGPSYNEQFF

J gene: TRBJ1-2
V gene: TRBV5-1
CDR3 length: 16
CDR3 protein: CASSPGGAEGFYGYTF

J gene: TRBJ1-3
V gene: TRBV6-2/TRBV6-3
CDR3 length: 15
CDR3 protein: CASSRPGGLRNTIYF

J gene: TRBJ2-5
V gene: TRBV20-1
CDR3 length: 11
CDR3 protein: CRVAVQETQYF

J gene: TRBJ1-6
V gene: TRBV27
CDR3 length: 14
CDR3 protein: CASSLQGTNSPLHF

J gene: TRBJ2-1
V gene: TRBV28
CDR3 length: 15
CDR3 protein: CASLAGGTSRNEQFF

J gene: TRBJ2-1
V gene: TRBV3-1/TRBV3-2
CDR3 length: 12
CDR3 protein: CASSHVDNEQFF

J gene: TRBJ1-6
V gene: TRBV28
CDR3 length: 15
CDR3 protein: CASSSRTGELSPLHF

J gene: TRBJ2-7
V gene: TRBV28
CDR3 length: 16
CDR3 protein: CASSFLSTASSYEQYF

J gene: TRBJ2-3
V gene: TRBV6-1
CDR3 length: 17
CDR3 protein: CASSGPQVAGGSDTQYF

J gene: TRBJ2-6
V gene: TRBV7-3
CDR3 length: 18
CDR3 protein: CASNPGTGRGSGANVLTF

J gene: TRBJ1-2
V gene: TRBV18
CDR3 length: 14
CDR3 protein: CASSPSITDYGYTF

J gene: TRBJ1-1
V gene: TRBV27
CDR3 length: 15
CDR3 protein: CASSLDSNGQGQAFF

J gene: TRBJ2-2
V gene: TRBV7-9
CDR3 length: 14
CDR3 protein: CASSRDRATGELFF

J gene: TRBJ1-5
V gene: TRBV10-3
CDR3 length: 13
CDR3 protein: CAIRSGTSEPQHF

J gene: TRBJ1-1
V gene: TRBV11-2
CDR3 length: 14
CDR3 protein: CASSLVTRNTEAFF

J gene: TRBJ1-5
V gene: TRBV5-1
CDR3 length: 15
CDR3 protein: CASSATGQDNQPQHF

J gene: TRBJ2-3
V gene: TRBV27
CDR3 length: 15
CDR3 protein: CASTYLRGGMDTQYF

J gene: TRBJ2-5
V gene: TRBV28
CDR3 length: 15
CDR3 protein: CASSSRRRPGETQYF